A selection of T cell receptor beta chains follows, all from one sample in a study of tumor-infiltrating lymphocytes in primary liver carcinoma. Each CDR3 protein is one row after TCRdb ran MiXCR on the multiplex PCR reads. This table holds fewer than 75,000 distinct CDR3 sequences, about 71% found once. Source material: liver tumor tissue from sampling region 4. The receptors were sampled from a man in his forties with primary liver carcinoma and hepatitis B virus infection. Each CDR3 is given with its conserved first and last residue. Only some rows state a clone size, as once, few, many or a class for expanded clones.

clone_size j_call v_call cdr3_aa
few TRBJ2-1 TRBV4-2 CASSQEGLADQGGQFF
few TRBJ1-2 TRBV5-1 CASSLNPGTVYGYTF
NA TRBJ2-1 TRBV10-3 CATLYSPIWSNNEQFF
NA TRBJ2-1 TRBV6-5 CAKSPWFRGGLRNEQFF
NA TRBJ2-6 TRBV7-9 CVSSPGASGANVLTF
NA TRBJ2-5 TRBV5-5 CTSSSKTRGETQYF
NA TRBJ1-3 TRBV6-6 CASCYSVGSGNTIYF
many TRBJ2-7 TRBV6-5 CASSSLSGSYEQYF
many TRBJ1-1 TRBV28 CASGTQNTEAFF
many TRBJ2-3 TRBV12-3/TRBV12-4 CASSLRLEGTQYF
NA TRBJ2-7 TRBV6-5 CASSSLGSYEQYF
NA TRBJ2-1 TRBV30 CAWSHPQRGEQFF
NA TRBJ1-1 TRBV28 CASSLPRGTEALF
NA TRBJ2-5 TRBV12-3/TRBV12-4 CASSGETLYF
once TRBJ2-2 TRBV11-2 CASSLTDTEELFF
NA TRBJ2-3 TRBV6-2/TRBV6-3 CASRGHGDGWAPDMQYF
NA TRBJ2-7 TRBV7-9 CASSFLRDERYF
once TRBJ2-2 TRBV5-4 CANRGMGTGELFF
NA TRBJ2-3 TRBV14 CLRSQDGEDTQYF
NA TRBJ2-7 TRBV5-6 CAGSLSGVTSTYEQYF
NA TRBJ2-7 TRBV12-3/TRBV12-4 CASAKGGQFYEQSF
NA TRBJ2-1 TRBV5-1 CTGSGTSGSVDEQFF
few TRBJ2-7 TRBV29-1 CSIVENKQNPYEQYF
NA TRBJ1-2 TRBV12-3/TRBV12-4 CASILPGIGYTF
many TRBJ2-3 TRBV5-1 CASRAEGSTDTQYF
many TRBJ2-5 TRBV5-1 CASSLVGGSRETQYF
NA TRBJ2-7 TRBV11-3 CATRQWVTSYEQYF
NA TRBJ2-7 TRBV13 CASSSYTDSGEQYF
NA TRBJ2-3 TRBV11-2 CDSSAWADTQYF
NA TRBJ1-4 TRBV7-9 CASSYLLGSNEKLFF
NA TRBJ2-7 TRBV6-5 CASRYRVGERYF
NA TRBJ2-6 TRBV6-5 CASTEWGANFLTF
NA TRBJ2-1 TRBV4-2 CASTLGYGDNEQFF
NA TRBJ1-2 TRBV29-1 CSVVAGNGYSF
NA TRBJ2-3 TRBV4-1 CASSPVQGPDTQYF
NA TRBJ2-4 TRBV29-1 CSVVHGTGEDIQYF
NA TRBJ2-7 TRBV6-2/TRBV6-3 CASSLRDRAHEQWF
NA TRBJ2-7 TRBV5-6 CAGSSSGVASTYEQYF
large TRBJ2-5 TRBV11-2 CASSLARLALGKKETQYF
NA TRBJ2-2 TRBV4-1 CASSLPRTGANTGELLF
NA TRBJ2-5 TRBV5-4 CASSLAASGRGETQYF
many TRBJ1-2 TRBV4-2 CASSQEWTDDGYTF
NA TRBJ1-1 TRBV29-1 CSVPGQGKESTKAFF
NA TRBJ2-7 TRBV28 CASSLSHKQYF
NA TRBJ2-1 TRBV4-3 CASSQADRTSNEEFF
few TRBJ1-1 TRBV7-8 CANRVRGYRDTEALF
NA TRBJ1-4 TRBV12-3/TRBV12-4 CSSSLSATNGKLFF
NA TRBJ2-1 TRBV6-1 CASRGGLAGLYEQFF
NA TRBJ2-7 TRBV29-1 CNVAATGLHEQYF
many TRBJ2-7 TRBV6-1 CASSGLYEQYF
NA TRBJ2-1 TRBV4-3 CASSQDPYSEYIEQFF
NA TRBJ2-7 TRBV29-1 CSVTRGGSGTEQYF
NA TRBJ2-3 TRBV11-2 CASSLAITSGTSADTQYF
once TRBJ2-7 TRBV28 CASSILGTGDCKQYF
NA TRBJ2-3 TRBV10-3 CAIRHTSGAITDMQYF
once TRBJ1-5 TRBV6-2/TRBV6-3 CASSSPLNQPQHF
large TRBJ2-7 TRBV11-2 CASSLESGISGEQYF
NA TRBJ1-1 TRBV7-9 CASCLAGGNTEAFF
NA TRBJ1-5 TRBV6-5 CTSSWDRDDQPHHF
many TRBJ2-4 TRBV14 CASSQDTAQGRLGIAKNIQYF